These T cell receptor beta chains were read from a single sample in a study of shared clonotypes between healthy human individuals. TCRdb keeps only in-frame clones here, not all; method: immunoSEQ multiplex PCR. This sample carries about 1 million clones, approximately 76% of them seen once, and the ten largest clones take 1.4%. The sequenced sample was memory CD4+ T cells sorted from blood. Source of these receptors: a man aged 18-30 years in good health. CDR3s include the opening cysteine and the closing phenylalanine or tryptophan. D genes are given only for firm matches. The listing skips clone size in some rows; elsewhere it reads once, few, many or a size class.

j_call: TRBJ1-1; v_call: TRBV14; d_call: -; clone_size: -; cdr3_aa: CASSQTNMNTEAFF; cdr3_nt: TGTGCCAGCAGCCAGACCAATATGAACACTGAAGCTTTCTTT
j_call: TRBJ2-7; v_call: TRBV6-1; d_call: TRBD2; clone_size: -; cdr3_aa: CASSEKLAGSYEQYF; cdr3_nt: TGTGCCAGCAGTGAGAAACTAGCGGGATCCTACGAGCAGTACTTC
j_call: TRBJ2-5; v_call: TRBV5-1; d_call: -; clone_size: once; cdr3_aa: CASSQRPTGEETQYF; cdr3_nt: TGCGCCAGCAGCCAAAGACCGACCGGGGAAGAGACCCAGTACTTC
j_call: TRBJ2-6; v_call: TRBV10-3; d_call: -; clone_size: -; cdr3_aa: CATSRGSGANVLTF; cdr3_nt: TGTGCCACGAGTAGGGGTTCTGGGGCCAACGTCCTGACTTTC
j_call: TRBJ2-1; v_call: TRBV27; d_call: -; clone_size: -; cdr3_aa: CASSSATKGYNEQFF; cdr3_nt: TGTGCCAGCAGTTCGGCCACAAAGGGGTACAATGAGCAGTTCTTC
j_call: TRBJ1-6; v_call: TRBV6-5; d_call: TRBD1; clone_size: once; cdr3_aa: CASTSSTGLNSPLHF; cdr3_nt: TGTGCCAGCACTTCCTCGACAGGGCTAAATTCACCCCTCCACTTT
j_call: TRBJ1-6; v_call: TRBV19; d_call: -; clone_size: -; cdr3_aa: CASREAGELYNSPLHF; cdr3_nt: TGTGCCAGTAGGGAGGCAGGGGAATTATATAATTCACCCCTCCACTTT
j_call: TRBJ2-5; v_call: TRBV19; d_call: -; clone_size: -; cdr3_aa: CASKGVGLQETQYF; cdr3_nt: TGTGCCAGTAAAGGGGTGGGGTTGCAAGAGACCCAGTACTTC
j_call: TRBJ2-5; v_call: TRBV29-1; d_call: TRBD2; clone_size: -; cdr3_aa: CSAGGTSGETQYF; cdr3_nt: TGCAGCGCCGGGGGGACTAGCGGAGAGACCCAGTACTTC
j_call: TRBJ2-4; v_call: TRBV5-6; d_call: TRBD1; clone_size: few; cdr3_aa: CASSLQGTGIQYF; cdr3_nt: TGTGCCAGCAGCTTACAGGGGACCGGCATTCAGTACTTC
j_call: TRBJ1-2; v_call: TRBV4-3; d_call: -; clone_size: -; cdr3_aa: CASSQDWQYYGYTF; cdr3_nt: TGCGCCAGCAGCCAAGATTGGCAGTACTATGGCTACACCTTC
j_call: TRBJ2-5; v_call: TRBV5-6; d_call: -; clone_size: -; cdr3_aa: CASSLAGETQYF; cdr3_nt: TGTGCCAGCAGCTTGGCAGGGGAGACCCAGTACTTC
j_call: TRBJ1-5; v_call: TRBV5-4; d_call: -; clone_size: few; cdr3_aa: CASSPGGFQPQHF; cdr3_nt: TGTGCCAGCAGCCCCGGGGGGTTTCAGCCCCAGCATTTT
j_call: TRBJ2-6; v_call: TRBV11-3; d_call: -; clone_size: -; cdr3_aa: CASSRKKSRQSRANVLTF; cdr3_nt: TGTGCCAGCAGCCGAAAAAAATCTCGACAAAGTCGGGCCAACGTCCTGACTTTC
j_call: TRBJ1-5; v_call: TRBV4-3; d_call: TRBD1; clone_size: -; cdr3_aa: CASSQEKGGAHQPQHF; cdr3_nt: TGCGCCAGCAGCCAAGAGAAAGGGGGCGCGCATCAGCCCCAGCATTTT
j_call: TRBJ1-1; v_call: TRBV5-1; d_call: -; clone_size: many; cdr3_aa: CASSLTTGTGNTEAFF; cdr3_nt: TGCGCCAGCAGCTTGACCACCGGGACCGGGAACACTGAAGCTTTCTTT
j_call: TRBJ1-5; v_call: TRBV30; d_call: TRBD1; clone_size: -; cdr3_aa: CAWSVDLVQGVSNQPQHF; cdr3_nt: TGTGCCTGGAGTGTCGATCTTGTTCAGGGGGTGAGCAATCAGCCCCAGCATTTT
j_call: TRBJ2-7; v_call: TRBV11-2; d_call: -; clone_size: -; cdr3_aa: CASSFGTEGQYF; cdr3_nt: TGTGCCAGCAGCTTCGGGACCGAAGGACAGTACTTC
j_call: TRBJ2-6; v_call: TRBV6-1; d_call: -; clone_size: -; cdr3_aa: CASSEDTWANVLTF; cdr3_nt: TGTGCCAGCAGTGAAGATACCTGGGCCAACGTCCTGACTTTC
j_call: TRBJ2-5; v_call: TRBV2; d_call: -; clone_size: -; cdr3_aa: CASGKGRMEETQYF; cdr3_nt: TGTGCCAGCGGAAAAGGGAGGATGGAAGAGACCCAGTACTTC
j_call: TRBJ2-7; v_call: TRBV21-1; d_call: -; clone_size: -; cdr3_aa: CASSEQGAYEQYF; cdr3_nt: TGTGCCAGCAGCGAACAGGGCGCCTACGAGCAGTACTTC
j_call: TRBJ1-2; v_call: TRBV7-9; d_call: TRBD1; clone_size: -; cdr3_aa: CASSSGTGKNYGYTF; cdr3_nt: TGTGCCAGCAGCTCAGGGACAGGAAAAAACTATGGCTACACCTTC
j_call: TRBJ1-2; v_call: TRBV7-3; d_call: -; clone_size: -; cdr3_aa: CASSLYPPESYGYTF; cdr3_nt: TGTGCCAGCAGCTTATATCCTCCGGAATCCTATGGCTACACCTTC
j_call: TRBJ1-2; v_call: TRBV27; d_call: -; clone_size: -; cdr3_aa: CASSFGGAYGYTF; cdr3_nt: TGTGCCAGCAGTTTCGGGGGGGCTTATGGCTACACCTTC
j_call: TRBJ1-1; v_call: TRBV2; d_call: -; clone_size: few; cdr3_aa: CASSEMRTTEAFF; cdr3_nt: TGTGCCAGCAGTGAAATGCGTACTACTGAAGCTTTCTTT
j_call: TRBJ2-7; v_call: TRBV7-9; d_call: TRBD2; clone_size: -; cdr3_aa: CASSLEVAGGREQYF; cdr3_nt: TGTGCCAGCAGCTTAGAGGTAGCGGGAGGTAGAGAGCAGTACTTC
j_call: TRBJ2-2; v_call: TRBV5-6; d_call: -; clone_size: -; cdr3_aa: CASTSWGGSTGELFF; cdr3_nt: TGTGCCAGCACCAGTTGGGGCGGATCGACCGGGGAGCTGTTTTTT
j_call: TRBJ2-3; v_call: TRBV9; d_call: -; clone_size: -; cdr3_aa: CASSVSPRDTQYF; cdr3_nt: TGTGCCAGCAGCGTAAGCCCCCGAGATACGCAGTATTTT
j_call: TRBJ2-1; v_call: TRBV28; d_call: TRBD2; clone_size: -; cdr3_aa: CASSRIGTSVANEQFF; cdr3_nt: TGTGCCAGCAGCCGCATAGGGACTAGCGTCGCCAATGAGCAGTTCTTC
j_call: TRBJ1-1; v_call: TRBV30; d_call: -; clone_size: many; cdr3_aa: CAWNRDLNTEAFF; cdr3_nt: TGTGCCTGGAACAGGGACCTGAACACTGAAGCTTTCTTT
j_call: TRBJ1-5; v_call: TRBV9; d_call: TRBD1; clone_size: -; cdr3_aa: CASTDRGRWNQPQHF; cdr3_nt: TGTGCCAGCACGGACAGGGGGCGATGGAATCAGCCCCAGCATTTT
j_call: TRBJ2-2; v_call: TRBV12-5; d_call: TRBD1; clone_size: -; cdr3_aa: CASGLQGSTGELFF; cdr3_nt: TGTGCTAGTGGTTTACAGGGGAGCACCGGGGAGCTGTTTTTT
j_call: TRBJ2-7; v_call: TRBV23-1; d_call: -; clone_size: once; cdr3_aa: CASSQSNSSYEQYF; cdr3_nt: TGCGCCAGCAGTCAATCCAACAGCTCCTACGAGCAGTACTTC
j_call: TRBJ2-2; v_call: TRBV5-1; d_call: -; clone_size: once; cdr3_aa: CASSLRQGDTGELFF; cdr3_nt: TGCGCCAGCAGCTTGCGGCAAGGGGACACCGGGGAGCTGTTTTTT
j_call: TRBJ1-1; v_call: TRBV25-1; d_call: -; clone_size: -; cdr3_aa: CASRPQGGTEAFF; cdr3_nt: TGTGCCAGCAGACCACAGGGCGGTACTGAAGCTTTCTTT